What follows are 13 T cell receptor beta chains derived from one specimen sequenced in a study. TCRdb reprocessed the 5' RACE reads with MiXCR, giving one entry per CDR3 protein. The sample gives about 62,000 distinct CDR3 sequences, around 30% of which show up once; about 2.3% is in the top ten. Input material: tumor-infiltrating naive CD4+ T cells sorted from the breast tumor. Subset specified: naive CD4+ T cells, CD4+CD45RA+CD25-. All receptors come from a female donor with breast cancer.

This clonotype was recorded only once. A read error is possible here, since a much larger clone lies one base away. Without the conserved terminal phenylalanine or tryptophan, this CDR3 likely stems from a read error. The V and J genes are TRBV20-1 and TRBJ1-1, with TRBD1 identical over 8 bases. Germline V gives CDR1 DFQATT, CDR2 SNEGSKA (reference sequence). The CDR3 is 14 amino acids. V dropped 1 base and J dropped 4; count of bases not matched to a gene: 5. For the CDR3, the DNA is TGCAGTGCTAGAGCCGACAGGGGAGTCACTGAAGCTTTCTCT. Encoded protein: CSARADRGVTEAFS.

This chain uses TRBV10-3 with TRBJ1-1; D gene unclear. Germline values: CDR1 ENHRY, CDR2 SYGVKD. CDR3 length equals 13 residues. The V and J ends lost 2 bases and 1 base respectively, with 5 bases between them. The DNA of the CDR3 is TGTGCCATCAGTGAGCGGCAGAACACTGAAGCTTTCTTT. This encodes CAISERQNTEAFF.

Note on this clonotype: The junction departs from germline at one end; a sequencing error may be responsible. CDR3 DNA sequence: TGTGCCACCAGCAGAGGTGGCTGGCAAGAGACCCAGCACTTC. Protein product: CATSRGGWQETQHF. The gene calls are TRBV15 and TRBJ2-5, with D uncertain. The CDR3 sequence is 14 residues long. Germline V gene sequence: CDR1 LNHNV, CDR2 YYDKDF (reference sequence).

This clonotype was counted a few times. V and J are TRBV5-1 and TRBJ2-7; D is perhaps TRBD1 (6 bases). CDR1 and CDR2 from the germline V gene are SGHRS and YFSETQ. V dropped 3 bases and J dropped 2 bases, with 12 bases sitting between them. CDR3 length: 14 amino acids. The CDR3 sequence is CASSSGDTTYEQYF. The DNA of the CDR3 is TGCGCCAGCAGCTCCGGGGACACCACCTACGAGCAGTACTTC.

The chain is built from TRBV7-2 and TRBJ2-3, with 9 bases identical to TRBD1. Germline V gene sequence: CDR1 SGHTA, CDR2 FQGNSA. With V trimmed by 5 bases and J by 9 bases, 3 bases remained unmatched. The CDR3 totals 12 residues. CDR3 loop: CASSAGTGTQYF. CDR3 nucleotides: TGTGCCAGCAGCGCCGGGACAGGGACGCAGTATTTT. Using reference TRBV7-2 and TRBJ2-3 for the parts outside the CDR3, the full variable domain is GAGVSQSPSNKVTEKGKDVELRCDPISGHTALYWYRQSLGQGLEFLIYFQGNSAPDKSGLPSDRFSAERTGGSVSTLTIQRTQQEDSAVYLCASSAGTGTQYFGPGTRLTVL.

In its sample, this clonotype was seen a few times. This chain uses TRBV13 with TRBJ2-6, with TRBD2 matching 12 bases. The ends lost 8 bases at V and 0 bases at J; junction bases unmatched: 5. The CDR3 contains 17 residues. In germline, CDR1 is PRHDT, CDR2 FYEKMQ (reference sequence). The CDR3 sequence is CASRRLAGVSGANVLTF. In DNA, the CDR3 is TGTGCCAGCCGCCGACTAGCGGGAGTCTCTGGGGCCAACGTCCTGACTTTC.

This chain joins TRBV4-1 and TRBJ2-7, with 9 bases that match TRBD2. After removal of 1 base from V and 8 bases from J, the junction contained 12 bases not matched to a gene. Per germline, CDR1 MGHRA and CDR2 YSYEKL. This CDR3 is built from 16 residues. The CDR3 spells CASSQGEASGTPKQYF. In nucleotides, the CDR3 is TGCGCCAGCAGCCAAGGAGAGGCTAGCGGGACCCCGAAGCAGTACTTC.

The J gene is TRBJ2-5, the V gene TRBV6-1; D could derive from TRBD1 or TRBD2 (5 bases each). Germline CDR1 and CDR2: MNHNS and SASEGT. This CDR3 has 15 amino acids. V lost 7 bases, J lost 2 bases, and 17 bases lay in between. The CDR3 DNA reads TGTGCCAGCATACGATCCGGGACGGGACAAGAGACCCAGTACTTC. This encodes CASIRSGTGQETQYF.

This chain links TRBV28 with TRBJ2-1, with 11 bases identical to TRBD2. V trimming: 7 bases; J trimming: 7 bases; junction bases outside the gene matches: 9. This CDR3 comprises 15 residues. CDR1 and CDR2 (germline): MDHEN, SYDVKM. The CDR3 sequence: CASNFLAGGRNEQFF. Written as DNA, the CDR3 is TGTGCCAGCAATTTTCTAGCGGGAGGACGTAATGAGCAGTTCTTC.

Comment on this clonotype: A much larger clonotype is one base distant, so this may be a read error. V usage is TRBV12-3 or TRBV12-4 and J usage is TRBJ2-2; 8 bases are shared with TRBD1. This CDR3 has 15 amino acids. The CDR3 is CANSLGQGNTGELFF. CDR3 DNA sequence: TGTGCCAACAGTCTCGGACAGGGAAACACCGGGGAGCTGTTTTTT.

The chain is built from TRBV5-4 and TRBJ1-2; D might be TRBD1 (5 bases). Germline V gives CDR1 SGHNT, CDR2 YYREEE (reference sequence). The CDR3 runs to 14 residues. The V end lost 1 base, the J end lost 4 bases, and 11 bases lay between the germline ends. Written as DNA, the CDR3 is TGTGCCAGCAGCTTGTCCGGGGGTGGCTATGGCTACACCTTC. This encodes CASSLSGGGYGYTF.

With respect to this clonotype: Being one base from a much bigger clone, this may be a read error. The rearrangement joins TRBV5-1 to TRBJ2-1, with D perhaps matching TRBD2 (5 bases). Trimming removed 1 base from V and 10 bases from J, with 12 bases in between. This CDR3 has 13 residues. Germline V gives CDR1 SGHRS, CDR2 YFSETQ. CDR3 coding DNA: TGCGCCAGCAGCTTGAAGACTACCCCAGAGCAGTTCTTC. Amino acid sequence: CASSLKTTPEQFF.

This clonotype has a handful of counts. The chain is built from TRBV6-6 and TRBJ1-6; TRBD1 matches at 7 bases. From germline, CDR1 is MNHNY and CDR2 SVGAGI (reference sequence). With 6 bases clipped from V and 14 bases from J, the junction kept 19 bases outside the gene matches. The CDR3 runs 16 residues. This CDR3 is CASSTSSGQVRIALHF. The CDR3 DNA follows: TGTGCCAGCAGCACCTCGTCCGGACAGGTTAGGATAGCCCTCCACTTT.